The 10 T cell receptor beta chains reported below all come from one sample, sequenced in a study of T cells after yellow fever vaccination. TCRdb reprocessed the 5' RACE reads via MiXCR and lists one record per CDR3 protein. The sample comprises about 63,000 distinct CDR3 sequences, roughly 7.3% of which are singletons, and about 40% rests with the top ten. The sequences come from CD8+ T cells sorted from PBMCs, collected 15 days after the yellow fever booster vaccination. All receptors come from a man aged 25-45 years who received the YFV17D yellow fever vaccine.

This clonotype was detected ten times or more. V is TRBV12-3 or TRBV12-4 and J is TRBJ2-6; D is undetermined. The germline V and J ends were trimmed by 11 bases and 7 bases, with 9 bases remaining between them. The CDR3 spans 11 residues. The CDR3 is CAVLRANVLTF. CDR3 nucleotides: TGTGCCGTATTACGTGCCAACGTCCTGACTTTC.

This clonotype has ten or more counts. This sequence joins TRBV7-8 and TRBJ2-3, with D perhaps being TRBD1 or TRBD2 (6 bases each). CDR3 length equals 16 residues. The germline V and J ends were trimmed by 4 bases and 6 bases, with 20 bases remaining between them. CDR1 is SGHVS, CDR2 FQNEAQ, per germline. CDR3 loop: CASSYPRGRDVDTQYF. The CDR3 DNA sequence: TGTGCCAGCAGCTATCCCCGGGGGCGGGACGTGGATACGCAGTATTTT.

With regard to this clonotype: This could be a read error, since a much larger clone is one nucleotide away. The chain couples TRBV10-3 to TRBJ2-1, with 10 bases lining up with TRBD2. This CDR3 contains 16 residues. CDR1 ENHRY and CDR2 SYGVKD come from the germline V gene. V lost 6 bases and J lost 12; bases outside the gene matches: 17. The CDR3 DNA sequence: TGTGCCATCAGCTTCCTTCCCGGGACTAGCGATATAGGGCAGTTCTTC. As protein: CAISFLPGTSDIGQFF.

This clonotype came up many times. The V and J genes are TRBV29-1 and TRBJ2-7, with 9 bases that match TRBD1. The CDR3 consists of 16 residues. With V trimmed by 5 bases and J by 5 bases, 16 bases remained unmatched. Germline CDR1 reads SQVTM; CDR2 reads ANQGSEA. The CDR3 protein is CSVSSGPGTGFHEQYF. In DNA, the CDR3 is TGCAGCGTTTCCAGCGGGCCCGGGACAGGGTTTCACGAGCAGTACTTC.

This clonotype was counted a few times. This chain connects TRBV7-2 to TRBJ2-7, with 7 positions matching TRBD1. Losses at the gene ends were 1 base for V and 4 bases for J; bases not matched to a gene: 10. The CDR3 consists of 16 residues. From germline, CDR1 is SGHTA and CDR2 FQGNSA. Written as DNA, the CDR3 is TGTGCCAGCAGCTTAGGGGACAGTTTGTTTTCGTACGAGCAGTACTTC. Its protein product is CASSLGDSLFSYEQYF.

This clonotype was recorded many times. This sequence joins TRBV27 and TRBJ1-2, with D maybe TRBD1 (6 bases). Trimming stripped 2 bases from V and 2 bases from J, with 9 bases between. Germline V gene data show CDR1 as MNHEY and CDR2 as SMNVEV (reference sequence). The CDR3 has 14 amino acids. The CDR3 DNA is TGTGCCAGCAGTTTAAGGGGGGCCAACTATGGCTACACCTTC. Protein sequence: CASSLRGANYGYTF.

This clonotype was picked up many times. The gene calls are TRBV7-6 and TRBJ1-2; the D gene is possibly TRBD1 (5 bases). The CDR3 is 13 amino acids. Trimming removed 5 bases at V and 4 bases at J, with 11 bases between. Per germline, CDR1 SGHVS and CDR2 FNYEAQ. CDR3 bases: TGTGCCAGCAGCCCCCCCCAGGGCTATGGCTACACCTTC. Its translation: CASSPPQGYGYTF. Supplemented by reference TRBV7-6 and TRBJ1-2, the full variable domain reads GAGVSQSPRYKVTKRGQDVALRCDPISGHVSLYWYRQALGQGPEFLTYFNYEAQQDKSGLPNDRFSAERPEGSISTLTIQRTEQRDSAMYRCASSPPQGYGYTFGSGTRLTVV.

This clonotype occurred many times. The rearrangement joins TRBV5-4 to TRBJ2-1; D call uncertain. The V end lost 5 bases, the J end lost 0 bases, and 15 bases lay between the germline ends. This CDR3 has 16 residues. The germline V gene has CDR1 SGHNT and CDR2 YYREEE (reference sequence). CDR3 residues: CASSSPTLSSYNEQFF. The CDR3 DNA is TGTGCCAGCAGTTCGCCGACTCTCAGCTCCTACAATGAGCAGTTCTTC. The full variable domain, rest sourced from reference TRBV5-4 and TRBJ2-1, is ETGVTQSPTHLIKTRGQQVTLRCSSQSGHNTVSWYQQALGQGPQFIFQYYREEENGRGNFPPRFSGLQFPNYSSELNVNALELDDSALYLCASSSPTLSSYNEQFFGPGTRLTVL.

Comments on this clonotype: A much larger clone lies one base from this, so it may be a read error. This chain connects TRBV9 to TRBJ2-3; unclear D gene. The CDR3 runs to 13 residues. Germline CDR1 is SGDLS and CDR2 is YYNGEE. V lost 4 bases and J lost 6, with 12 bases in between. The CDR3 region has the DNA TGTGCCAGCAGCTCCCCCGTCGATGATACGCAGTATTTT. Translation gives CASSSPVDDTQYF.

In this sample, this clonotype turned up many times. The CDR3 reads CSVGRDTDTQYF. CDR3 DNA sequence: TGCAGTGTTGGGAGGGACACAGATACGCAGTATTTT. The chain carries TRBV20-1 and TRBJ2-3; 7 bases are shared with TRBD2. The CDR3 spans 12 residues. Germline assignment: CDR1 DFQATT and CDR2 SNEGSKA (reference sequence). The ends lost 7 bases at V and 2 bases at J; junction bases unmatched: 3.